This record looks at one T cell receptor beta chain sequence and its context. The V and J ends lost 5 bases and 2 bases respectively, with 17 bases between them. This CDR3 has 16 amino acids. Germline assignment: CDR1 SEHNR and CDR2 FQNEAQ (reference sequence). The PCR employed 60 Vbeta primers together with 13 Jbeta primers. Some clones are missing from TCRdb's copy, which holds only in-frame ones; the method was immunoSEQ multiplex PCR. The sample contains under 150,000 clones, about 80% of which appear only once. This entry is derived from a study of cytomegalovirus exposure and HLA in healthy donors.

Input material: PBMCs. The gene calls are TRBV7-9 and TRBJ2-3; TRBD1 might be the D (5 bases). The clonotype comes from a human donor in good health. CDR3 nucleotides: TGTGCCAGCAGCCCCCCCTGGGGCCCAGACACAGATACGCAGTATTTT. Residues: CASSPPWGPDTDTQYF.